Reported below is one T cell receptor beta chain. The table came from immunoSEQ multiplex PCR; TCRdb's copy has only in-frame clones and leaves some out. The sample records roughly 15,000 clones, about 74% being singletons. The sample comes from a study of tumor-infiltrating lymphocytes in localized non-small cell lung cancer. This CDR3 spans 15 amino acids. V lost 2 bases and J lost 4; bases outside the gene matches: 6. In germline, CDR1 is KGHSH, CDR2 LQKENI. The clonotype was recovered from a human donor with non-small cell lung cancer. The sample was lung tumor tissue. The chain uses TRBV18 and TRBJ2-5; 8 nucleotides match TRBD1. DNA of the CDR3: TGTGCCAGCTCACCATTACAGGGGGGTGGAGAGACCCAGTACTTC. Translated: CASSPLQGGGETQYF. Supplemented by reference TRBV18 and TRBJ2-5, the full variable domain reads NAGVMQNPRHLVRRRGQEARLRCSPMKGHSHVYWYRQLPEEGLKFMVYLQKENIIDESGMPKERFSAEFPKEGPSILRIQQVVRGDSAAYFCASSPLQGGGETQYFGPGTRLLVL.